This is a list of T cell receptor beta chains from one sample in a study of pediatric ulcerative colitis. Here immunoSEQ multiplex PCR was the method, and the copy in TCRdb shows in-frame clones only, minus some. The table includes fewer than 40,000 clones, roughly 86% detected once. The specimen sequenced was blood. The receptor set was obtained from a boy aged 10-17 years with severe ulcerative colitis. Both conserved end residues are part of each CDR3. D genes are given only for firm matches. Clone size is not always given. Where it is, it says once, few, many or a class for expanded clones.

d_gene | j_gene | v_gene | abundance | CDR3nt | CDR3aa
TRBD1 | TRBJ2-7 | TRBV4-1 | NA | TGCGCCAGCAGCCAATGGGCAGGGGGCGACGAGCAGTACTTC | CASSQWAGGDEQYF
NA | TRBJ1-2 | TRBV2 | NA | TGTGCCAGCAGCCGGGAGGGGAAAGTTTGGGGCTACACCTTC | CASSREGKVWGYTF
NA | TRBJ2-5 | TRBV11-1 | NA | TGTGCCAGCAGCTTAAATTACAACCAAGAGACCCAGTACTTC | CASSLNYNQETQYF
NA | TRBJ1-5 | TRBV19 | NA | TGTGCCAGTACAGCAGCTATCAATCAGCCCCAGCATTTT | CASTAAINQPQHF
NA | TRBJ2-1 | TRBV18 | NA | TGTGCCAGCTCACCGGACGGCTCTCCACTTCGCGATGAGCAGTTCTTC | CASSPDGSPLRDEQFF
NA | TRBJ2-7 | TRBV30 | NA | TGTGCCTGGAGTCAGGGTACCGGAGAGCAGTACTTC | CAWSQGTGEQYF
NA | TRBJ2-7 | TRBV30 | once | TGTGCCTCAAGTAGCCCATCCTACGAGCAGTACTTC | CASSSPSYEQYF
NA | TRBJ2-7 | TRBV6-5 | NA | TGTGCCAGCAGTCCAACGGCAGATTCCTACGAGCAGTACTTC | CASSPTADSYEQYF
TRBD2 | TRBJ2-1 | TRBV6-5 | once | TGTGCCAGCAGGAGCGGGGGGCCCAATGAGCAGTTCTTC | CASRSGGPNEQFF
TRBD1 | TRBJ1-2 | TRBV5-5 | NA | TGTGCCAGCAGTGCCGGGACAGAATATGGCTACACCTTC | CASSAGTEYGYTF
NA | TRBJ1-1 | TRBV6-6 | NA | TGTGCCAGCAGCCCCTCGGTAGTTTCCACAGAAGAAGCTTTCTTT | CASSPSVVSTEEAFF
NA | TRBJ1-1 | TRBV6-5 | once | TGTGCCAGCAGCCTAGACCGGCGGAAGGCTTTCTTT | CASSLDRRKAFF
NA | TRBJ1-2 | TRBV4-1 | NA | TGCGCCAGCAGCCAAGACGGGCGCAGAACAGGCTACACCTTC | CASSQDGRRTGYTF
NA | TRBJ1-5 | TRBV7-2 | NA | TGTGCCAGCAGCTTTGGGTGGGCGCAGCCCCAGCATTTT | CASSFGWAQPQHF
NA | TRBJ2-7 | TRBV9 | NA | TGTGCCAGCAGCGTAGGGAGTTTAAGCTCCTACGAGCAGTACTTC | CASSVGSLSSYEQYF
NA | TRBJ2-3 | TRBV6-6 | NA | TGTGCCAGCAGTTATATGGGGGCGGGCACAGATACGCAGTATTTT | CASSYMGAGTDTQYF
NA | TRBJ2-1 | TRBV7-8 | NA | TGTGCCAGCAGCTTAAGGGGAGCGAGACGGACGACCTACAATGAGCAGTTCTTC | CASSLRGARRTTYNEQFF
NA | TRBJ1-1 | TRBV6-1 | NA | TGTGCCAGCAGTGAAAGGGACGTCTATCCAGCTTTCTTT | CASSERDVYPAFF
NA | TRBJ1-2 | TRBV2 | NA | TGTGCCAGCAGTGAACCGGCCTATGGCTACACCTTC | CASSEPAYGYTF
TRBD1 | TRBJ2-4 | TRBV5-4 | NA | TGTGCCAGCAGCTTGGCGCAGGGGGCGCACATTCAGTACTTC | CASSLAQGAHIQYF
NA | TRBJ2-3 | TRBV30 | NA | TGTGCCTGGAGTGGAGTAGGGGGGTTCACAGATACGCAGTATTTT | CAWSGVGGFTDTQYF